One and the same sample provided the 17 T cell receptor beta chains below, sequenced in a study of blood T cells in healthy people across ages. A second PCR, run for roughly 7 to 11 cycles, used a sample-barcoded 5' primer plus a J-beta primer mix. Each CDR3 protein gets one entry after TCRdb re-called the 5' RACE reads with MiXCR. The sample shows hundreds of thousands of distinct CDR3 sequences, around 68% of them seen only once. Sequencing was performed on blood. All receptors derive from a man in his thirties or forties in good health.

CDR3 in DNA: TGCAGCGTCAAGGACAGTATGAATCAGCCCCAGCATTTT. It translates to CSVKDSMNQPQHF. The rearrangement joins TRBV29-1 to TRBJ1-5; the D gene is possibly TRBD1 (6 bases). The germline CDR1 and CDR2 sequences are SQVTM and ANQGSEA. The germline V and J ends were trimmed by 6 bases and 4 bases, with 13 bases remaining between them. This CDR3 comprises 13 residues.

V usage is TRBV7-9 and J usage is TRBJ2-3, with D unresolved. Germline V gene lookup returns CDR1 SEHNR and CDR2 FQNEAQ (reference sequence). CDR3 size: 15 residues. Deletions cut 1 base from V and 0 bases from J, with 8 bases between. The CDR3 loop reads CASSLGSVSTDTQYF. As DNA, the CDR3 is TGTGCCAGCAGCTTAGGGTCAGTAAGCACAGATACGCAGTATTTT.

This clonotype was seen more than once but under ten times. In DNA, the CDR3 is TGTGCCAGCTCAGAGGGCAGTCTCTATGGCTACACCTTC. It translates to CASSEGSLYGYTF. The chain employs TRBV7-2 and TRBJ1-2; the D is unclear. Germline CDR1 and CDR2: SGHTA and FQGNSA. The CDR3 covers 13 residues. Trimming stripped 8 bases from V and 4 bases from J, with 14 bases between.

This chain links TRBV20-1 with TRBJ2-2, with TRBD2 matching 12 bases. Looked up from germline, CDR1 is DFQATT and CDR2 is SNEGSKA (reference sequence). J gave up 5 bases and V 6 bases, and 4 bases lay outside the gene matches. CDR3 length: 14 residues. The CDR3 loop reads CSAEGTSGTGELFF. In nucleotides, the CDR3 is TGCAGTGCGGAAGGGACTAGCGGGACCGGGGAGCTGTTTTTT.

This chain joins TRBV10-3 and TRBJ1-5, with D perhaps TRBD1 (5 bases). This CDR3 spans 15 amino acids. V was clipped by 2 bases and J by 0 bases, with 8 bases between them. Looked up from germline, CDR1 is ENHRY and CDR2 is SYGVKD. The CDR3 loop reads CAISEQGDSNQPQHF. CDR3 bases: TGTGCCATCAGTGAGCAGGGCGATAGCAATCAGCCCCAGCATTTT.

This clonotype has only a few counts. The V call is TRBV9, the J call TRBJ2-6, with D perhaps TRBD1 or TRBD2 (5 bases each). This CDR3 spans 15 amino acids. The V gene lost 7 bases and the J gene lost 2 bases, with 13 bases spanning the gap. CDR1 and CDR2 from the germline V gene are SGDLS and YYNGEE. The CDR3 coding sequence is TGTGCCAGCGGGGGTCCTTCAGCTGGGGCCAACGTCCTGACTTTC. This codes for CASGGPSAGANVLTF.

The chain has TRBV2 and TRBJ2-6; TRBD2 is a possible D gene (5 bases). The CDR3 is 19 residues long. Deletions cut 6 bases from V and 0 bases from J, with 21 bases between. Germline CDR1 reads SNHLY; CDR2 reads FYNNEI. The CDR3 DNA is TGTGCCAGCAGCCTCAGAGGAGGAGAGTTTTTCTCTGGGGCCAACGTCCTGACTTTC. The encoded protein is CASSLRGGEFFSGANVLTF.

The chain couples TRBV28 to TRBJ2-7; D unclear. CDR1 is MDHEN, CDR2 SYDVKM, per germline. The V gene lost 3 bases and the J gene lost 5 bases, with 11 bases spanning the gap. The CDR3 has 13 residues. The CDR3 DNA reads TGTGCCAGCAGTTTCCCCTCCGGCGACGAGCAGTACTTC. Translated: CASSFPSGDEQYF.

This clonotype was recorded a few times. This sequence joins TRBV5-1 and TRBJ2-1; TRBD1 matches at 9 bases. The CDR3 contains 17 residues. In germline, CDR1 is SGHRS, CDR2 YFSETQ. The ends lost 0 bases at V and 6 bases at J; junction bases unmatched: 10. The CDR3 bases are TGCGCCAGCAGCTTGGCCGGCTACAGGGGGCAAGGCAATGAGCAGTTCTTC. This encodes CASSLAGYRGQGNEQFF. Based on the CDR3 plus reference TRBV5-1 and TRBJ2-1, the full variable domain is KAGVTQTPRYLIKTRGQQVTLSCSPISGHRSVSWYQQTPGQGLQFLFEYFSETQRNKGNFPGRFSGRQFSNSRSEMNVSTLELGDSALYLCASSLAGYRGQGNEQFFGPGTRLTVL.

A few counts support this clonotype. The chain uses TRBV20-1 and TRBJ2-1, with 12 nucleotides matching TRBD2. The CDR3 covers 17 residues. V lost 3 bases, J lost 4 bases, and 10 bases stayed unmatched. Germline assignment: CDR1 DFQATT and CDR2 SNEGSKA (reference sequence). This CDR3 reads CSASNMASGGGYNEQFF. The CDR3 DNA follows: TGCAGTGCTAGTAATATGGCTAGCGGGGGGGGGTACAATGAGCAGTTCTTC.

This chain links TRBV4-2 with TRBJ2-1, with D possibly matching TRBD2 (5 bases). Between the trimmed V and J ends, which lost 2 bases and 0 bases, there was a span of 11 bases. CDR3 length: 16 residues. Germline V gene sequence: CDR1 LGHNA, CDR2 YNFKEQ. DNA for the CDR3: TGTGCCAGCAGCCAAAAGGGAGCCGGCTCCTACAATGAGCAGTTCTTC. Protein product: CASSQKGAGSYNEQFF.

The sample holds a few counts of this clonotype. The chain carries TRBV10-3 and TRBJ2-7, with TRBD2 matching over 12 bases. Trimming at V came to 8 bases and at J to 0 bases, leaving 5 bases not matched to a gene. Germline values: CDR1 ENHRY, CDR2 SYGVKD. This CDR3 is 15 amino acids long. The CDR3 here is CAIGGLAGSSYEQYF. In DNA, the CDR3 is TGTGCCATCGGAGGACTAGCGGGGAGCTCCTACGAGCAGTACTTC.

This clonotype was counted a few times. The CDR3 DNA follows: TGCAGTGCTAGATCCCCGGGACAGGGTACCTACGAGCAGTACTTC. Protein sequence: CSARSPGQGTYEQYF. The chain recombines TRBV20-1 with TRBJ2-7, with 9 bases identical to TRBD1. The CDR3 consists of 15 residues. Per the germline V gene, CDR1 is DFQATT and CDR2 is SNEGSKA (reference sequence). V lost 2 bases to trimming and J lost 2 bases; unmatched junction nucleotides: 7.

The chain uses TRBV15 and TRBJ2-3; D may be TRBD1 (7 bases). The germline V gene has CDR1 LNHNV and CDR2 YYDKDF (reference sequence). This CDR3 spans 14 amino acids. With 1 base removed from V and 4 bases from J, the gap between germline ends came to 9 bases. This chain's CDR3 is CATSRARGADTQYF. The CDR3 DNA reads TGTGCCACCAGCAGAGCCAGGGGGGCAGATACGCAGTATTTT.

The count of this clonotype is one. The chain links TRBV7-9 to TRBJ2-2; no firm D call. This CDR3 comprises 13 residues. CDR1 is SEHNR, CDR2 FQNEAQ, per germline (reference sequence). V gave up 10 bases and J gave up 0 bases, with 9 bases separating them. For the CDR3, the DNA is TGTGCCACAGCACAATCGAACACCGGGGAGCTGTTTTTT. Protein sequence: CATAQSNTGELFF.

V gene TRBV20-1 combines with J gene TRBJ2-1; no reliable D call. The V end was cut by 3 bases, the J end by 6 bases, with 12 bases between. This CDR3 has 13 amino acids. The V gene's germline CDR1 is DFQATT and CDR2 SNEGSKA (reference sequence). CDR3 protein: CSASRSTLNEQFF. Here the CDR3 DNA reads TGCAGTGCTAGTAGGTCCACCCTCAATGAGCAGTTCTTC.

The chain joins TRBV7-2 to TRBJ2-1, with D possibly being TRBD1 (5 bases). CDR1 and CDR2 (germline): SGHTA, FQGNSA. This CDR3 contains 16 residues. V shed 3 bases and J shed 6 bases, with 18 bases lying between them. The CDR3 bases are TGTGCCAGCAGCTTCACTTTAAATTGGGGCGGCAATGAGCAGTTCTTC. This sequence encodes CASSFTLNWGGNEQFF.